This T cell receptor (beta chain) was found in a study of identical twins. The table lists this clonotype with a few counts. Germline V gene lookup returns CDR1 KGHSH and CDR2 LQKENI. V lost 3 bases and J lost 6, with 15 bases in between. The CDR3 spans 15 residues. Each CDR3 protein is one row after TCRdb ran MiXCR on the 5' RACE reads. Here the sample spans 700,000 or so distinct CDR3 sequences, 20% to 25% being singletons. These data were also filed under a second study, of T cells expressing NK-cell markers.

The chain uses TRBV18 and TRBJ2-1; D is perhaps TRBD1 or TRBD2 (6 bases each). The sequenced sample was PBMCs. This clonotype was sampled from a woman aged 18-29 years in good health. This chain's CDR3 is CASSPRGRGGNEQFF. The CDR3 region has the DNA TGTGCCAGCTCACCCCGGGGCAGGGGAGGCAATGAGCAGTTCTTC.